Sequencing of this T cell receptor (beta chain) was carried out in a study of T cells in Graves' hyperthyroidism and ophthalmopathy. Study information: Peripheral blood was taken when the disease was first diagnosed, before any treatment began.

The CDR3 contains 14 residues. The germline CDR1 and CDR2 sequences are DFQATT and SNEGSKA (reference sequence). Trimming cost V 5 bases and J 1 base, with 12 bases left between them. To note about this clonotype: What it binds is not known.

Whole-study findings and limits: The model identified upcoming ophthalmopathy a median approximately six months ahead of onset. Ophthalmopathy and stable hyperthyroidism were told apart by a 13 V-J model.

TCR beta CDR3 regions were amplified from RNA. HTBI primers were used for first-round RT-PCR of the TCR CDR3. TCRdb re-analysed the multiplex PCR reads in MiXCR, keeping a single row per CDR3 protein. The sample shows about half a million distinct CDR3 sequences, approximately 20% of them seen only once. Enrolled ophthalmopathy patients presented with a Clinical Activity Score of at least 3, a NOSPECS grade of at least 4, and disease duration under 3 months. This clonotype was obtained from a man aged 35 to 55 with Graves' ophthalmopathy. The specimen sequenced was blood. The chain is built from TRBV20-1 and TRBJ2-4; no firm D call. CDR3 region: CSAARGLAKNIQYF. The CDR3 DNA reads as TGCAGTGCTGCCCGAGGTCTGGCCAAAAACATTCAGTACTTC.